The 11 T cell receptor beta chains below all came from one sample that was sequenced in a study of beta chain features in type 1 diabetes. Study findings and constraints: Shorter TCRB CDR3s, moderately but significantly so, marked every one of the four CD4+ subsets in Type 1 diabetes patients.

Their cognate antigens are unknown. Expressed TCRB transcripts were sequenced after all isolated RNA was converted to cDNA. Assay used: immunoSEQ multiplex PCR; TCRdb lists only in-frame clones, some missing. The sample includes around 160,000 clones, approximately 9% seen only once; the top ten take 0.45% to 0.6%. Sequences were obtained from central memory CD4+ T cells from blood. All receptors derive from a young woman with type 1 diabetes.

The chain uses TRBV7-2 and TRBJ1-4; D perhaps matches TRBD1 (6 bases). The V gene's germline CDR1 is SGHTA and CDR2 FQGNSA. V was shortened by 9 bases and J by 8 bases, with 16 bases between the two germline ends. CDR3 length: 13 amino acids. The CDR3 nucleotides are TGTGCCAGTACCCCGGGACAATACGAAAAACTGTTTTTT. Residues: CASTPGQYEKLFF. The entire variable domain, with the rest obtained from reference TRBV7-2 and TRBJ1-4, is as follows: GAGVSQSPSNKVTEKGKDVELRCDPISGHTALYWYRQSLGQGLEFLIYFQGNSAPDKSGLPSDRFSAERTGGSVSTLTIQRTQQEDSAVYLCASTPGQYEKLFFGSGTQLSVL.

In its sample, this clone was seen a few times. The rearrangement uses TRBV23-1 and TRBJ1-2; D uncertain. TRBV23-1 is labeled an ORF, and its function is uncertain. V was trimmed by 2 bases and J by 4 bases, leaving 14 bases between them. There are 15 residues in the CDR3. This CDR3 reads CASSQSCVQCYGYTF. The CDR3 DNA follows: TGCGCCAGCAGTCAAAGTTGTGTGCAGTGCTATGGCTACACCTTC.

This clone was seen more than once but under ten times. The rearrangement links TRBV19 to TRBJ1-2, with 8 bases fitting TRBD1. The trim removed 6 bases at V and 3 bases at J, leaving 12 bases unmatched. The germline gives CDR1 LNHDA, CDR2 SQIVND (reference sequence). The CDR3 extends over 16 amino acids. The CDR3 sequence: CASRRWTGPLYYGYTF. The CDR3 bases are TGTGCCAGTAGGCGTTGGACAGGGCCCCTTTACTATGGCTACACCTTC.

By share, this clone ranks as medium-sized (0.01 to 0.1%). The chain employs TRBV7-9 and TRBJ2-3; D ambiguous. This CDR3 contains 13 residues. CDR1 is SEHNR, CDR2 FQNEAQ, per germline (reference sequence). V dropped 4 bases and J dropped 3 bases, with 8 bases sitting between them. The CDR3 region has the DNA TGTGCCAGCAGCTCCCTGTATACAGATACGCAGTATTTT. Its translation: CASSSLYTDTQYF.

This clone was seen only a few times. The chain joins TRBV30 to TRBJ1-5; TRBD1 matches at 8 bases. The CDR3 covers 16 residues. The germline V gene has CDR1 GTSNPN and CDR2 SVGIG (reference sequence). The V and J ends lost 0 bases and 7 bases, in that order; junction bases with no gene match: 11. CDR3 DNA: TGTGCCTGGAGTGTACAGGGGGTAAGGATTCGGCAGCCCCAGCATTTT. Encoded protein: CAWSVQGVRIRQPQHF.

CDR3 protein: CASSPLRGQQETQYF. The CDR3 DNA reads as TGTGCCAGCAGCCCTTTGCGGGGGCAGCAAGAGACCCAGTACTTC. V usage is TRBV7-2 and J usage is TRBJ2-5, with a possible D match to TRBD2 (7 bases). The V end lost 5 bases, the J end lost 2 bases, and 15 bases lay between the germline ends. CDR3 length: 15 residues. The germline gives CDR1 SGHTA, CDR2 FQGNSA.

This clone appeared a few times. Other DNA sequences in the same sample also yield this CDR3. The CDR3 protein is CASSQVSSYEQYF. The DNA of the CDR3 is TGTGCCAGCAGCCAAGTCAGTTCCTACGAGCAGTACTTC. The J gene is TRBJ2-7, the V gene TRBV14; D gene uncertain. Germline lookup yields CDR1 SGHDN and CDR2 FVKESK. The CDR3 runs to 13 residues. The ends were cut back, 1 base at V and 1 base at J, with 5 bases in the middle.

V usage is TRBV2 and J usage is TRBJ1-1; possibly TRBD1 for D (6 bases). Germline CDR1 is SNHLY and CDR2 is FYNNEI. The length of the CDR3 is 13 residues. The V and J ends lost 6 bases and 5 bases respectively, with 13 bases between them. The CDR3 loop is CASSPGARTEAFF. CDR3 coding DNA: TGTGCCAGCAGCCCAGGGGCGCGGACTGAAGCTTTCTTT.

This clone showed up just a few times. The rearrangement links TRBV7-9 to TRBJ1-1, with D maybe TRBD1 (6 bases). The CDR3 has 14 residues. Trimming took off 5 bases at V and 0 bases at J, with 10 bases between the two ends. Germline loops: CDR1 SEHNR, CDR2 FQNEAQ (reference sequence). The CDR3 region is CASSPTGLNTEAFF. CDR3 DNA: TGTGCCAGCAGCCCCACAGGGTTGAACACTGAAGCTTTCTTT.

This clone was counted a few times. The chain couples TRBV27 to TRBJ2-7, with 7 bases identical to TRBD2. Germline loops: CDR1 MNHEY, CDR2 SMNVEV (reference sequence). V was clipped by 6 bases and J by 4 bases; unmatched bases: 15. There are 16 residues in the CDR3. CDR3 sequence: CASSPHGGGILYEQYF. CDR3 DNA: TGTGCCAGCAGCCCCCATGGGGGGGGGATCCTATACGAGCAGTACTTC.

This clone was counted at least ten times. The chain recombines TRBV29-1 with TRBJ2-7; D gene uncertain. V gave up 0 bases and J gave up 7 bases, with 7 bases separating them. The CDR3 extends over 11 amino acids. Germline V gene lookup returns CDR1 SQVTM and CDR2 ANQGSEA. The DNA of the CDR3 is TGCAGCGTTGAAGATCTGGAGGAGCAGTACTTC. As protein: CSVEDLEEQYF.